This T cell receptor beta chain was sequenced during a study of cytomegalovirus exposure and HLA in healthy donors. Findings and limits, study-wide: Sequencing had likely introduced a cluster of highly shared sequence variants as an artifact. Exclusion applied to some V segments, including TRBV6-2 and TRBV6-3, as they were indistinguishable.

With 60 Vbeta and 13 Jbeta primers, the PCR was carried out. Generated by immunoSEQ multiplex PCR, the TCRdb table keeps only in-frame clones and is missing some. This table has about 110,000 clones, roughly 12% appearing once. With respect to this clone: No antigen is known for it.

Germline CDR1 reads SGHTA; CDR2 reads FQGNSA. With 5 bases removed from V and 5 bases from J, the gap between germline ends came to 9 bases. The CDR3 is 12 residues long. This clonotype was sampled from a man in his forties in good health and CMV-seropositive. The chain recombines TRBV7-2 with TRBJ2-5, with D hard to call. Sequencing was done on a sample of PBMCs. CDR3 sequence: CASSLRWETQYF. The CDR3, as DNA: TGTGCCAGCAGCCTCCGGTGGGAGACCCAGTACTTC.